This TCR beta chain is drawn from a study of cytomegalovirus exposure and HLA in healthy donors. Study background: The study's early data release held tens of millions of unique TCRs from HLA-typed donors.

Study-level results: Rare TCR sequences predominated, though certain public TCRs were found in many donors. Later on, an analysis showed TCR association rates differing by HLA locus, with DRB1 the most and HLA-C the fewest. Exclusion as indistinguishable affected some V segments, including TRBV6-2 and TRBV6-3.

In the PCR, 60 Vbeta and 13 Jbeta primers were used. Clones were sequenced by immunoSEQ multiplex PCR, and TCRdb holds only the in-frame ones, with some missing. The data contain approximately 240,000 clones, about 80% of them seen just once; the ten biggest clones take up over 5%. The CDR3 sequence is 14 residues long. The V gene end was trimmed by 4 bases and the J gene end by 2 bases; junction bases not matched to a gene: 2. Germline V gene lookup returns CDR1 MNHEY and CDR2 SVGAGI. As to this clone: Antigen unknown.

The chain is built from TRBV6-5 and TRBJ1-3, with TRBD1 matching 7 bases. What was sequenced was PBMCs. The sequence was obtained from a woman aged 40 to 50 in good health and CMV-seropositive. The CDR3 reads CASSWQGAGNTIYF. The CDR3 DNA follows: TGTGCCAGCAGTTGGCAGGGGGCTGGAAACACCATATATTTT.